This TCR beta chain was captured in a study of radiotherapy plus CTLA-4 blockade in lung cancer. Study-wide background: Patients showed objective responses in about 20% of cases, and disease control was achieved by roughly 30%. Study findings and constraints: Expansion of tumor-derived TCR clones was observed in blood after radiotherapy plus ipilimumab.

Libraries were prepared by immunoSEQ multiplex PCR; TCRdb keeps only in-frame clonotypes and omits some of them. The sample holds approximately 14,000 clones; 70% to 85% are singletons and the top ten take 46%. Comment on this clone: What it binds is unknown.

The CDR3 spans 14 residues. Looked up from germline, CDR1 is SGHDT and CDR2 is YYEEEE. The germline V and J ends were trimmed by 3 bases and 6 bases, with 15 bases remaining between them. The origin of this receptor is a human donor with non-small cell lung cancer whose response to radiotherapy plus ipilimumab could not be evaluated. The V call is TRBV5-6, the J call TRBJ1-2; D is uncertain. This specimen consisted of peripheral blood, obtained from a patient treated with radiotherapy plus ipilimumab. CDR3 region: CASSSLSTRDGYTF. In nucleotides, the CDR3 is TGTGCCAGCAGCTCCTTATCTACGAGAGATGGCTACACCTTC.